A single sample is the source of the 24 T cell receptor beta chains below, sequenced in a study of cytomegalovirus exposure and HLA in healthy donors. PCR involved 60 Vbeta and 13 Jbeta primers. Clones were read by immunoSEQ multiplex PCR, and TCRdb kept only the in-frame ones, dropping some. The table includes over 110,000 clones, roughly three quarters detected once. Sequencing used PBMCs. Receptor source: a female donor in good health and CMV-seronegative.

The chain employs TRBV10-3 and TRBJ2-2; D may be TRBD1 (6 bases). The germline V and J ends were trimmed by 10 bases and 0 bases, with 15 bases remaining between them. There are 15 residues in the CDR3. Per the germline V gene, CDR1 is ENHRY and CDR2 is SYGVKD. CDR3 coding DNA: TGTGCCACCCACAGGGTTTTCGCGAACACCGGGGAGCTGTTTTTT. Its translation: CATHRVFANTGELFF.

The V gene is TRBV5-6, the J gene TRBJ2-2; TRBD2 matches 7 bases. Losses at the gene ends were 4 bases for V and 1 base for J; bases not matched to a gene: 7. This CDR3 has 16 residues. Germline V CDR1 and CDR2: SGHDT, YYEEEE. CDR3 nucleotide sequence: TGTGCCAGCAGCCGGGGGGACTTTTTGAACACCGGGGAGCTGTTTTTT. This sequence encodes CASSRGDFLNTGELFF.

CDR3 amino acids: CASSQDWPSNQPQHF. CDR3 DNA sequence: TGCGCCAGCAGCCAAGATTGGCCTAGCAATCAGCCCCAGCATTTT. The chain links TRBV4-1 to TRBJ1-5; D gene uncertain. The V gene lost 0 bases and the J gene lost 0 bases, with 6 bases spanning the gap. Germline values: CDR1 MGHRA, CDR2 YSYEKL. The CDR3 length is 15 residues.

This chain links TRBV6-5 with TRBJ2-7; no definite D call. The CDR3 spans 11 residues. The germline gives CDR1 MNHEY, CDR2 SVGAGI. Trimming removed 2 bases from V and 7 bases from J, with 6 bases in between. CDR3 in amino acids: CASSYIGEQYF. The CDR3 DNA is TGTGCCAGCAGTTACATCGGGGAGCAGTACTTC.

This chain links TRBV7-9 with TRBJ1-1; TRBD1 matches at 9 bases. CDR3 length equals 14 residues. Germline V gene data show CDR1 as SEHNR and CDR2 as FQNEAQ (reference sequence). Losses at the gene ends were 2 bases for V and 3 bases for J; bases not matched to a gene: 1. DNA of the CDR3: TGTGCCAGCAGCTTATGGGACAGGGACACTGAAGCTTTCTTT. Translation gives CASSLWDRDTEAFF.

The chain is built from TRBV9 and TRBJ2-5; possible D gene TRBD1, 5 bases. Germline CDR1 reads SGDLS; CDR2 reads YYNGEE. Deletions cut 4 bases from V and 4 bases from J, with 20 bases between. This CDR3 region has 16 residues. The DNA for the CDR3 is TGTGCCAGCAGCTCGTACAGGTCATCCGGGTTAGAGACCCAGTACTTC. This gives the protein CASSSYRSSGLETQYF. The full variable domain, completed using reference TRBV9 and TRBJ2-5, is DSGVTQTPKHLITATGQRVTLRCSPRSGDLSVYWYQQSLDQGLQFLIQYYNGEERAKGNILERFSAQQFPDLHSELNLSSLELGDSALYFCASSSYRSSGLETQYFGPGTRLLVL.

The V gene is TRBV5-4, the J gene TRBJ1-4; D not resolved. The germline gives CDR1 SGHNT, CDR2 YYREEE (reference sequence). Trimming cost V 2 bases and J 2 bases, with 7 bases left between them. This CDR3 has 14 residues. CDR3 DNA: TGTGCCAGCAGCTTCCCGGGGACTAATGAAAAACTGTTTTTT. This translates into CASSFPGTNEKLFF.

The chain links TRBV5-1 to TRBJ1-3; 7 nucleotides line up with TRBD1. The junction had 9 bases not matched to a gene; V was cut back by 3 bases and J by 3 bases. There are 16 residues in the CDR3. Germline CDR1 is SGHRS and CDR2 is YFSETQ. The CDR3 DNA sequence: TGCGCCAGCAGCTCCCAGGGTCCAGGGGGTGGAAACACCATATATTTT. As protein: CASSSQGPGGGNTIYF.

The rearrangement joins TRBV7-6 to TRBJ2-7, with 8 positions matching TRBD2. The junction had 4 bases not matched to a gene; V was cut back by 1 base and J by 5 bases. Per the germline V gene, CDR1 is SGHVS and CDR2 is FNYEAQ. The CDR3 consists of 14 residues. The CDR3 DNA sequence: TGTGCCAGCAGCTTAGTCCGGGGGGGGAACGAGCAGTACTTC. This encodes CASSLVRGGNEQYF.

Only a few counts were recorded for this clone. This specimen includes other DNA sequences encoding the same CDR3. The CDR3 region has the DNA TGTGCCAGCATTCGAGGAACTAGCGGGGGTGGGGACGAGCAGTACTTC. Residues: CASIRGTSGGGDEQYF. The chain uses TRBV2 and TRBJ2-7; 11 nucleotides align to TRBD2. The V and J ends lost 7 bases and 5 bases, in that order; junction bases with no gene match: 13. This CDR3 comprises 16 residues. The germline V gene has CDR1 SNHLY and CDR2 FYNNEI.

The sample holds one count of this clone. V is TRBV7-9 and J is TRBJ2-7; TRBD2 aligns across 7 bases. Trimming cost V 5 bases and J 7 bases; bases outside gene matches: 2. Germline loops: CDR1 SEHNR, CDR2 FQNEAQ (reference sequence). The CDR3 spans 11 residues. The CDR3 reads CASSGREEQYF. CDR3 nucleotides: TGTGCCAGCAGCGGGCGGGAGGAGCAGTACTTC.

As DNA, the CDR3 is TGTGCCATCAGTGGACTAGCGGGAGAGCAGTACTTC. Its translation: CAISGLAGEQYF. V and J are TRBV10-3 and TRBJ2-7, with 11 bases lining up with TRBD2. Germline-derived CDR1 and CDR2 are ENHRY and SYGVKD. The CDR3 is 12 residues long. V shed 4 bases, J shed 7 bases, and the junction held 0 bases outside the gene matches.

The V gene is TRBV5-4, the J gene TRBJ2-5; D might be TRBD1 (6 bases). Germline loops: CDR1 SGHNT, CDR2 YYREEE (reference sequence). V was trimmed by 1 base and J by 2 bases, leaving 9 bases between them. This CDR3 has 14 residues. In DNA form, the CDR3 reads TGTGCCAGCAGCTTGTCCACAGGGCAAGAGACCCAGTACTTC. Encoded protein: CASSLSTGQETQYF.

V is TRBV10-3 and J is TRBJ2-7, with TRBD2 matching over 7 bases. Trimming took 4 bases from V and 2 from J; bases not matched to a gene: 11. CDR1 ENHRY and CDR2 SYGVKD come from the germline V gene. CDR3 length: 16 residues. DNA for the CDR3: TGTGCCATCAGTGGGGGGTTCGGGAGGATTACCTACGAGCAGTACTTC. It translates to CAISGGFGRITYEQYF.

The chain has TRBV10-3 and TRBJ2-5; 12 nucleotides match TRBD2. Trimming took 10 bases from V and 2 from J; bases not matched to a gene: 8. Germline V gene lookup returns CDR1 ENHRY and CDR2 SYGVKD. The CDR3 runs 15 residues. The DNA for the CDR3 is TGTGCCACCCTTCCGGGACTAGCGGGTCAAGAGACCCAGTACTTC. Encoded protein: CATLPGLAGQETQYF.

V and J are TRBV2 and TRBJ1-1; D is uncertain. From germline, CDR1 is SNHLY and CDR2 FYNNEI. The CDR3 length is 16 residues. V lost 5 bases, J lost 3 bases, and 19 bases lay in between. DNA for the CDR3: TGTGCCAGCAGTCACGGGGAGGGTCATGCGGACACTGAAGCTTTCTTT. Its protein is CASSHGEGHADTEAFF.

For this clone: Germline is not matched at one junction end, which may reflect a read error. This sample also contains other DNA sequences that code for the same CDR3. The chain uses TRBV29-1 and TRBJ1-2, with 7 bases lining up with TRBD1. The CDR3 length is 14 residues. CDR1 is SQVTM and CDR2 is ANQGSEA in the germline V gene. The CDR3 DNA sequence: TGCAGCGTCGAAGGGGGACAGACTAACTATGGCTACACCTTC. Translated, it gives CSVEGGQTNYGYTF. The full variable domain, completed using reference TRBV29-1 and TRBJ1-2, is SAVISQKPSRDICQRGTSLTIQCQVDSQVTMMFWYRQQPGQSLTLIATANQGSEATYESGFVIDKFPISRPNLTFSTLTVSNMSPEDSSIYLCSVEGGQTNYGYTFGSGTRLTVV.

On this clone: The germline gene is not matched at one end of the junction; a read error may be the cause. The rearrangement joins TRBV5-6 to TRBJ1-6, with a tentative D call TRBD1 (5 bases). Looked up from germline, CDR1 is SGHDT and CDR2 is YYEEEE. This CDR3 comprises 12 residues. The CDR3 nucleotides read TGTGCCAGCAGCCCGACAGTTCTAGGAAGGCCTTTT. Translation gives CASSPTVLGRPF.

The V gene is TRBV27, the J gene TRBJ1-2, with a weak D call TRBD1 (6 bases). V was clipped by 3 bases and J by 1 base, with 12 bases between them. Per germline, CDR1 MNHEY and CDR2 SMNVEV (reference sequence). This CDR3 has 15 residues. The CDR3 spells CASSFRDRSNYGYTF. CDR3 DNA sequence: TGTGCCAGCAGTTTTCGTGACAGGAGTAACTATGGCTACACCTTC.

The V and J genes are TRBV4-3 and TRBJ1-1; no reliable D call. Trimming took off 0 bases at V and 0 bases at J, with 8 bases between the two ends. The CDR3 length is 15 residues. Germline V gene data show CDR1 as LGHNA and CDR2 as YSLEER. The CDR3 bases are TGCGCCAGCAGCCAAGACTGGCTGATGAACACTGAAGCTTTCTTT. Protein: CASSQDWLMNTEAFF.

The count of this clone is one. The V gene is TRBV25-1, the J gene TRBJ1-3, with TRBD1 matching over 7 bases. Germline CDR1 MGHDK, CDR2 SYGVNS. The trim removed 4 bases at V and 1 base at J, leaving 1 base unmatched. This CDR3 contains 14 residues. In nucleotides, the CDR3 is TGTGCCAGCAGTGGACAGGGATCTGGAAACACCATATATTTT. It is translated as CASSGQGSGNTIYF.

With respect to this clone: This sample also contains other DNA sequences that code for the same CDR3. The J gene is TRBJ2-1, the V gene TRBV7-9; 7 nucleotides agree with TRBD2. Germline V gives CDR1 SEHNR, CDR2 FQNEAQ (reference sequence). CDR3 length: 15 residues. After removal of 5 bases from V and 0 bases from J, the junction contained 4 bases not matched to a gene. The CDR3 DNA reads TGTGCCAGCAGCCCTAGCGGAAGCTCCTACAATGAGCAGTTCTTC. This sequence encodes CASSPSGSSYNEQFF.

The chain is built from TRBV7-2 and TRBJ2-2; D call uncertain. Trimming removed 2 bases from V and 4 bases from J, with 8 bases in between. This CDR3 is 14 amino acids long. CDR1 and CDR2 from the germline V gene are SGHTA and FQGNSA. The CDR3 here is CASSLQVRTGELFF. The CDR3 nucleotides read TGTGCCAGCAGCTTACAGGTCCGCACCGGGGAGCTGTTTTTT.

This chain uses TRBV29-1 with TRBJ2-7; 9 nucleotides align to TRBD1. CDR3 length: 18 amino acids. Germline V gene data show CDR1 as SQVTM and CDR2 as ANQGSEA. V dropped 7 bases and J dropped 4; count of bases not matched to a gene: 23. The CDR3 loop is CSETTRDRVLLLLYEQYF. CDR3 DNA: TGCAGCGAGACGACCCGGGACAGGGTTTTACTACTACTATACGAGCAGTACTTC.